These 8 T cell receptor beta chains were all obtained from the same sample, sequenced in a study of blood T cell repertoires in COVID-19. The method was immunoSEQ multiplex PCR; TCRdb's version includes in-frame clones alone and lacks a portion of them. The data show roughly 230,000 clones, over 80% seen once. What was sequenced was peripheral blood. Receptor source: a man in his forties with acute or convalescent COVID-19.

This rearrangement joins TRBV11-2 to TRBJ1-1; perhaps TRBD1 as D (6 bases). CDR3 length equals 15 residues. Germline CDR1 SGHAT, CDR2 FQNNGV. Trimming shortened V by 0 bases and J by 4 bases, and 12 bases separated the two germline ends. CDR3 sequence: CASSLEGGRITEAFF. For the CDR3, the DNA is TGTGCCAGCAGCTTAGAAGGGGGAAGGATCACTGAAGCTTTCTTT. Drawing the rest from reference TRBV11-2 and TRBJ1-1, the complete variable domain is EAGVAQSPRYKIIEKRQSVAFWCNPISGHATLYWYQQILGQGPKLLIQFQNNGVVDDSQLPKDRFSAERLKGVDSTLKIQPAKLEDSAVYLCASSLEGGRITEAFFGQGTRLTVV.

The CDR3 region has the DNA TGTGCCAGCAGCTCGAAGCGGGAGGTCTACGAGCAGTACTTC. This gives the protein CASSSKREVYEQYF. The rearrangement uses TRBV7-9 and TRBJ2-7, with 9 bases identical to TRBD2. The germline CDR1 and CDR2 sequences are SEHNR and FQNEAQ (reference sequence). The V and J ends lost 4 bases and 3 bases, in that order; junction bases with no gene match: 4. This CDR3 is 14 amino acids long.

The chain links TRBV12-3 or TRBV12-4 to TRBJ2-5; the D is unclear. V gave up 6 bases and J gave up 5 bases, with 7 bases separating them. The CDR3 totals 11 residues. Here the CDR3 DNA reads TGTGCCAGCAGCCCGGAGGAGACCCAGTACTTC. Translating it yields CASSPEETQYF.

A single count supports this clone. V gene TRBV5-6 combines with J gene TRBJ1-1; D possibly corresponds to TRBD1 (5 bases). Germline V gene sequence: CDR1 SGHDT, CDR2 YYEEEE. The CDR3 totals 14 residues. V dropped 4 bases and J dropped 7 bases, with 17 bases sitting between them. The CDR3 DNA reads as TGTGCCAGCAGCCGGGGCGCGGGGCGCCTTGAAGCTTTCTTT. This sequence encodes CASSRGAGRLEAFF.

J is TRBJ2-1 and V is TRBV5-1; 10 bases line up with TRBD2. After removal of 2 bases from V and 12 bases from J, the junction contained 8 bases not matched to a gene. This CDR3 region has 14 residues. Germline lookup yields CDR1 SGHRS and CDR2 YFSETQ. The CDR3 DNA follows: TGCGCCAGCAGCTTAGGTACTAGCGGGATGTGGCAGTTCTTC. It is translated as CASSLGTSGMWQFF.

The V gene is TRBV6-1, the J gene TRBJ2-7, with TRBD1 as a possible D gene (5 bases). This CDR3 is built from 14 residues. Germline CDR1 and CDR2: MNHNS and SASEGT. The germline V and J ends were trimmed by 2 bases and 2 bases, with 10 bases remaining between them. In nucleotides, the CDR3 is TGTGCCAGCAGTGAACTATGGGGCGCCTACGAGCAGTACTTC. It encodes CASSELWGAYEQYF.

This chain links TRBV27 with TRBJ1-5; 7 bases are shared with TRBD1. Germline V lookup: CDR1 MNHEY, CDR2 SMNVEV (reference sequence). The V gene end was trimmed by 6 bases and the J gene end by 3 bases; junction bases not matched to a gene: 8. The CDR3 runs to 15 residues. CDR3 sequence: CASREWGQNNQPQHF. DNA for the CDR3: TGTGCCAGCAGGGAATGGGGACAGAACAATCAGCCCCAGCATTTT.

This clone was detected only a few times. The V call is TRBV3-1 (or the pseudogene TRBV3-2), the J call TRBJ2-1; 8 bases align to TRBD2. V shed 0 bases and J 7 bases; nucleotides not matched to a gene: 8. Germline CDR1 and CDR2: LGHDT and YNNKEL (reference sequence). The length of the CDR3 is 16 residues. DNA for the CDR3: TGTGCCAGCAGCCAAGATCTGAGCGGGAGTCGTAATGAGCAGTTCTTC. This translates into CASSQDLSGSRNEQFF.